This passage covers 11 T cell receptor beta chains from one sample sequenced in a study of circulating and synovial CD4+ cells in juvenile arthritis (dated by TCRdb to between 2012 and 2015). To prepare the library, the immunoSEQ multiplex PCR assay was applied. This is the immuneACCESS table as TCRdb keeps it, with only in-frame sequences that have V and J called. A part of the clones is gone; compared with another copy, unresolved V genes explain less than half, and the rest is unexplained. Counted in this sample were about 34,000 clones; roughly 95% of them appeared once. Approximately 0.18% of the sample goes to the ten largest clones. The specimen sequenced was CD4+ T cells from blood. These receptors all come from a human donor with juvenile idiopathic arthritis.

The count of this clone is one. The chain uses TRBV2 and TRBJ1-1; D unresolved. This CDR3 contains 12 residues. Trimming took off 7 bases at V and 0 bases at J, with 6 bases between the two ends. The germline CDR1 and CDR2 sequences are SNHLY and FYNNEI. The CDR3 nucleotides are TGTGCCAGCACTCAGATGAACACTGAAGCTTTCTTT. Its protein product is CASTQMNTEAFF.

The rearrangement joins TRBV28 to TRBJ2-2; a possible D gene is TRBD2 (6 bases). The germline gives CDR1 MDHEN, CDR2 SYDVKM. Trimming shortened V by 6 bases and J by 2 bases, and 25 bases separated the two germline ends. The CDR3 covers 19 residues. The CDR3 nucleotides read TGTGCCAGCAGCCCACCTACATCGACGGGAGAGTTCAACACCGGGGAGCTGTTTTTT. The encoded protein is CASSPPTSTGEFNTGELFF.

This rearrangement joins TRBV5-5 to TRBJ1-1; D uncertain. Germline V lookup: CDR1 SGHKS, CDR2 YYEKEE (reference sequence). The V gene lost 2 bases and the J gene lost 3 bases, with 8 bases spanning the gap. This CDR3 has 13 residues. CDR3 region: CASSFIVDTEAFF. DNA for the CDR3: TGTGCCAGCAGCTTTATAGTCGACACTGAAGCTTTCTTT. Full variable domain (rest looked up from reference TRBV5-5 and TRBJ1-1): DAGVTQSPTHLIKTRGQQVTLRCSPISGHKSVSWYQQVLGQGPQFIFQYYEKEERGRGNFPDRFSARQFPNYSSELNVNALLLGDSALYLCASSFIVDTEAFFGQGTRLTVV.

The V and J genes are TRBV4-1 and TRBJ2-3; no reliable D call. This CDR3 is built from 17 residues. The V gene lost 2 bases and the J gene lost 0 bases, with 15 bases spanning the gap. Germline lookup yields CDR1 MGHRA and CDR2 YSYEKL. DNA of the CDR3: TGCGCCAGCAGCCAAAGAATACTGCCGACTAGCACAGATACGCAGTATTTT. It specifies CASSQRILPTSTDTQYF.

The chain employs TRBV5-4 and TRBJ2-5; 13 nucleotides line up with TRBD2. The V gene end was trimmed by 4 bases and the J gene end by 5 bases; junction bases not matched to a gene: 8. The germline V gene has CDR1 SGHNT and CDR2 YYREEE (reference sequence). The CDR3 contains 16 residues. In DNA form, the CDR3 reads TGTGCCAGCAGCCTCCCACTAGCGGGAGGGCCGGAGACCCAGTACTTC. Protein product: CASSLPLAGGPETQYF.

The sample holds one count of this clone. The chain recombines TRBV5-1 with TRBJ1-4; D is unclear. CDR1 and CDR2 (germline): SGHRS, YFSETQ. Deletions cut 0 bases from V and 3 bases from J, with 6 bases between. The CDR3 sequence is 14 residues long. The CDR3 region has the DNA TGCGCCAGCAGCTTGGACAATTCTAATGAAAAACTGTTTTTT. Translated: CASSLDNSNEKLFF.

This sequence joins TRBV5-1 and TRBJ2-3; possible D gene TRBD2, 6 bases. The length of the CDR3 is 14 residues. Trimming cost V 0 bases and J 6 bases, with 11 bases left between them. The V gene's germline CDR1 is SGHRS and CDR2 YFSETQ. CDR3: CASSLEEGWDTQYF. The CDR3 DNA follows: TGCGCCAGCAGCTTGGAGGAGGGATGGGATACGCAGTATTTT.

This chain uses TRBV9 with TRBJ2-1; TRBD2 matches at 8 bases. This CDR3 is 14 amino acids long. The germline V gene has CDR1 SGDLS and CDR2 YYNGEE. J lost 7 bases, V lost 3 bases, and 6 bases had no gene match. The CDR3 DNA follows: TGTGCCAGCAGCGCCGGGACTAGTTGGAATGAGCAGTTCTTC. It encodes CASSAGTSWNEQFF. The full variable domain, rest sourced from reference TRBV9 and TRBJ2-1, is DSGVTQTPKHLITATGQRVTLRCSPRSGDLSVYWYQQSLDQGLQFLIQYYNGEERAKGNILERFSAQQFPDLHSELNLSSLELGDSALYFCASSAGTSWNEQFFGPGTRLTVL.

The gene calls are TRBV2 and TRBJ2-2, with 8 bases that match TRBD1. Trimming at V came to 11 bases and at J to 5 bases, leaving 7 bases not matched to a gene. CDR1 and CDR2 from the germline V gene are SNHLY and FYNNEI. CDR3 length: 13 residues. This chain's CDR3 is CACRQGFTGELFF. The CDR3 DNA is TGTGCCTGCCGACAGGGGTTTACCGGGGAGCTGTTTTTT.

This chain connects TRBV11-2 to TRBJ1-2, with a weak D call TRBD1 (5 bases). V was pared by 5 bases and J by 8 bases, with 18 bases between. CDR3 length: 14 amino acids. From germline, CDR1 is SGHAT and CDR2 FQNNGV. This CDR3 is CASSQLRQPGGYTF. The CDR3 DNA sequence: TGTGCCAGCAGCCAACTCCGACAGCCAGGGGGCTACACCTTC.

V is TRBV5-5 and J is TRBJ2-7; a possible D gene is TRBD2 (6 bases). The germline CDR1 and CDR2 sequences are SGHKS and YYEKEE (reference sequence). The CDR3 has 15 amino acids. V was trimmed by 3 bases and J by 1 base, leaving 14 bases between them. This chain's CDR3 is CASSWAGTRSYEQYF. The CDR3 nucleotides are TGTGCCAGCAGCTGGGCCGGGACTCGGTCCTACGAGCAGTACTTC. Combining the CDR3 with reference TRBV5-5 and TRBJ2-7 gives the whole variable domain DAGVTQSPTHLIKTRGQQVTLRCSPISGHKSVSWYQQVLGQGPQFIFQYYEKEERGRGNFPDRFSARQFPNYSSELNVNALLLGDSALYLCASSWAGTRSYEQYFGPGTRLTVT.